This T cell receptor (beta chain) is from a study of cytomegalovirus exposure and HLA in healthy donors. Study outcomes and limitations: In a later analysis, several top co-occurrence clusters appeared linked to parvovirus B19, influenza, CMV and Epstein-Barr virus. Despite most TCR sequences being rare, some public TCRs occurred in many donors.

Primers for the PCR totalled 60 Vbeta and 13 Jbeta. This table comes from immunoSEQ multiplex PCR, and its TCRdb copy is limited to in-frame clones, with some not included. The sample lists more than 100,000 clones, 78% occurring once. Comments on this clone: Its antigen is undetermined.

The germline V gene has CDR1 SGHDT and CDR2 YYEEEE. The V gene end was trimmed by 1 base and the J gene end by 2 bases; junction bases not matched to a gene: 4. The CDR3 covers 16 residues. Specimen: PBMCs. This TCR was sampled from a woman aged 18 to 35 in good health and CMV-seronegative. The chain uses TRBV5-6 and TRBJ2-1, with TRBD2 matching over 9 bases. CDR3 sequence reads: CASSLYGTSTYNEQFF. For the CDR3, the DNA is TGTGCCAGCAGCTTGTATGGGACTAGCACCTACAATGAGCAGTTCTTC.